This entry lists 7 T cell receptor beta chains sequenced from one sample in a study of blood T cells in healthy people across ages. The second PCR ran about 6 to 12 cycles with a sample-barcoded 5' primer and J-beta primers. TCRdb fed the 5' RACE reads into MiXCR, producing one record per CDR3 protein. The sample carries 550,000 to 750,000 distinct CDR3 sequences, around a fifth recorded once. The specimen sequenced was blood. These receptors came from a man between 65 and 85 years old in good health.

This clonotype was picked up a small number of times. The V and J genes are TRBV12-3 or TRBV12-4 and TRBJ1-6; D gene uncertain. The CDR3 is 13 residues long. The V and J ends lost 4 bases and 8 bases respectively, with 9 bases between them. As DNA, the CDR3 is TGTGCCAGCAGTTCCTACAGTTATTCACCCCTCCACTTT. This gives the protein CASSSYSYSPLHF.

The table lists this clonotype with a few counts. The chain uses TRBV12-3 or TRBV12-4 and TRBJ2-3; TRBD2 agrees at 8 bases. The CDR3 runs to 16 residues. V gave up 1 base and J gave up 5 bases; unmatched junction bases: 8. The CDR3 DNA is TGTGCCAGCAGTTTAGGACACGGGAGGGCGGAAGATACGCAGTATTTT. It yields the protein CASSLGHGRAEDTQYF.

The V call is TRBV5-1, the J call TRBJ2-5; D not certain. The J call may be incorrect, as the DNA end agrees better with TRBJ2-1. The CDR3 is 14 residues long. The germline V gene has CDR1 SGHRS and CDR2 YFSETQ. This CDR3 is CASSFRIDYNEQFF. The CDR3 nucleotides read TGCGCCAGCAGCTTCCGAATTGACTACAATGAGCAGTTCTTC.

The genes are TRBV18 and TRBJ2-2; D gene ambiguous. CDR3 length equals 16 residues. Trimming took 5 bases from V and 4 from J, leaving 17 bases between them. Germline V gene data show CDR1 as KGHSH and CDR2 as LQKENI. CDR3: CASSTKTGNPTGELFF. CDR3 nucleotide sequence: TGTGCCAGCTCAACCAAAACGGGCAATCCCACCGGGGAGCTGTTTTTT.

This clonotype was picked up a small number of times. The rearrangement uses TRBV14 and TRBJ2-5; perhaps D is TRBD1 or TRBD2 (5 bases each). The closer fit of TRBJ2-1 to the DNA end suggests the J call may be wrong. The length of the CDR3 is 13 residues. Looked up from germline, CDR1 is SGHDN and CDR2 is FVKESK. The DNA of the CDR3 is TGTGCCAGCAGCCAAGGAGGGGCCAATGAGCAGTTCTTC. Translated, it gives CASSQGGANEQFF.

The chain employs TRBV6-5 and TRBJ1-2, with TRBD1 identical over 7 bases. The CDR3 has 13 amino acids. Unmatched junction bases numbered 5, after V lost 2 bases and J lost 8 bases. Germline V gene lookup returns CDR1 MNHEY and CDR2 SVGAGI. This chain's CDR3 is CASSYDRVGGYTF. In DNA form, the CDR3 reads TGTGCCAGCAGTTACGACAGGGTGGGGGGCTACACCTTC.

A few counts support this clonotype. This rearrangement joins TRBV9 to TRBJ2-2; TRBD2 matches 14 bases. Germline trimming cut 3 bases from V and 0 bases from J; bases unmatched to any gene: 7. CDR1 SGDLS and CDR2 YYNGEE come from the germline V gene. This CDR3 has 19 residues. The CDR3 loop is CASSEGLAGDSANTGELFF. CDR3 nucleotide sequence: TGTGCCAGCAGCGAGGGACTAGCGGGAGATTCCGCGAACACCGGGGAGCTGTTTTTT.